Below are 31 T cell receptor beta chains sequenced from a single sample in a study of T cell responses to AZD1222 COVID-19 vaccine (dated by TCRdb to the early 2020s). Libraries were made using the immunoSEQ multiplex PCR assay. The immuneACCESS repertoire file appears here via TCRdb, limited to in-frame rearrangements. These files lack a portion of the clones; in checked studies, under half of the deficit traces to unresolved V genes, and the cause of the others is not known. The sample table contains under 150,000 clones; only one count was recorded for roughly 90% of them. In total, the top ten clones hold 0.9% to 1.4% of the sample. Taken with the paper, the label for time point translates to: about 28 days (+/-7) after the second vaccine dose. The starting material was peripheral blood, obtained 28 days after the second AZD1222 dose. The receptors were gathered from an adult who received the AZD1222 COVID-19 vaccine.

About this clone itself: Other DNA sequences within the sample encode an identical CDR3. The chain uses TRBV7-2 and TRBJ2-2; D is possibly TRBD1 (6 bases). The CDR3 is 15 amino acids. Looked up from germline, CDR1 is SGHTA and CDR2 is FQGNSA. V was clipped by 5 bases and J by 0 bases, with 10 bases between them. CDR3: CASSSRGSNTGELFF. The CDR3, as DNA: TGTGCCAGCAGCAGCAGGGGATCGAACACCGGGGAGCTGTTTTTT.

This rearrangement joins TRBV3-1 (or the pseudogene TRBV3-2) to TRBJ1-1; no reliable D call. This CDR3 region has 14 residues. CDR1 LGHDT and CDR2 YNNKEL come from the germline V gene (reference sequence). V was pared by 4 bases and J by 4 bases, with 13 bases between. DNA for the CDR3: TGTGCCAGCAGCCTCGGTCGGTTGAGCACTGAAGCTTTCTTT. This codes for CASSLGRLSTEAFF.

A single count supports this clone. The V call is TRBV4-3, the J call TRBJ2-6; D remains ambiguous. The CDR3 length is 15 residues. Trimming stripped 1 base from V and 0 bases from J, with 4 bases between. Germline CDR1 LGHNA, CDR2 YSLEER. The CDR3 loop is CASSQGPSGANVLTF. CDR3 in DNA: TGCGCCAGCAGCCAAGGGCCCTCTGGGGCCAACGTCCTGACTTTC.

The V and J genes are TRBV14 and TRBJ2-1; 7 positions agree with TRBD2. The CDR3 totals 15 residues. Germline CDR1 and CDR2: SGHDN and FVKESK. The V gene end was trimmed by 1 base and the J gene end by 7 bases; junction bases not matched to a gene: 7. CDR3 sequence: CASSQGRDYWNEQFF. CDR3 DNA sequence: TGTGCCAGCAGCCAAGGCCGGGACTACTGGAATGAGCAGTTCTTC.

This sequence joins TRBV3-1 (or the pseudogene TRBV3-2) and TRBJ2-7; D remains ambiguous. V lost 2 bases and J lost 0, with 2 bases in between. CDR3 length: 12 residues. Germline values: CDR1 LGHDT, CDR2 YNNKEL (reference sequence). The CDR3 region is CASSQYSYEQYF. The CDR3 region has the DNA TGTGCCAGCAGCCAATACTCCTACGAGCAGTACTTC.

The chain couples TRBV9 to TRBJ1-1; D is undetermined. The germline V gene encodes CDR1 SGDLS and CDR2 YYNGEE. Trimming removed 0 bases from V and 1 base from J, with 7 bases in between. This CDR3 has 14 residues. CDR3 nucleotide sequence: TGTGCCAGCAGCGTAGGTTCGGGGAACACTGAAGCTTTCTTT. Its translation is CASSVGSGNTEAFF.

The rearrangement uses TRBV9 and TRBJ2-1; D uncertain. The V end was cut by 1 base, the J end by 5 bases, with 13 bases between. The germline V gene encodes CDR1 SGDLS and CDR2 YYNGEE. This CDR3 contains 15 residues. Here the CDR3 reads CASSVWPYLNNEQFF. In nucleotides, the CDR3 is TGTGCCAGCAGCGTATGGCCTTATCTAAACAATGAGCAGTTCTTC.

The rearrangement joins TRBV5-6 to TRBJ2-3; D is unresolved. The CDR3 has 12 amino acids. CDR1 and CDR2 from the germline V gene are SGHDT and YYEEEE. V was shortened by 0 bases and J by 6 bases, with 5 bases between the two germline ends. The CDR3 DNA reads TGTGCCAGCAGCTTGGTCCCGGATACGCAGTATTTT. Its translation: CASSLVPDTQYF.

This clone has only a few counts. The chain employs TRBV5-1 and TRBJ1-1; no clear D gene. The germline V gene has CDR1 SGHRS and CDR2 YFSETQ. The length of the CDR3 is 14 residues. V lost 0 bases, J lost 1 base, and 7 bases lay in between. The CDR3 nucleotides are TGCGCCAGCAGCTTGGATGTCTGGAACACTGAAGCTTTCTTT. The encoded protein is CASSLDVWNTEAFF.

J is TRBJ2-5 and V is TRBV7-3, with 10 bases identical to TRBD2. The CDR3 runs 16 residues. After removal of 2 bases from V and 1 base from J, the junction contained 4 bases not matched to a gene. Looked up from germline, CDR1 is SGHTA and CDR2 is FQGTGA. In nucleotides, the CDR3 is TGTGCCAGCAGCTTACGGCCTAGCGGGGGCCAAGAGACCCAGTACTTC. This translates into CASSLRPSGGQETQYF.

This sequence joins TRBV28 and TRBJ1-6, with D hard to call. CDR3 length: 15 residues. Germline values: CDR1 MDHEN, CDR2 SYDVKM. With 8 bases removed from V and 0 bases from J, the gap between germline ends came to 11 bases. The CDR3 protein is CASRRTSSYNSPLHF. The CDR3 nucleotides are TGTGCCAGCCGCAGGACGAGCTCCTATAATTCACCCCTCCACTTT.

The chain couples TRBV5-1 to TRBJ1-2; D is ambiguous. The CDR3 is 14 residues long. V dropped 0 bases and J dropped 13 bases, with 19 bases sitting between them. Germline V gene data show CDR1 as SGHRS and CDR2 as YFSETQ. The CDR3 is CASSLALYGTLATF. In nucleotides, the CDR3 is TGCGCCAGCAGCTTGGCCTTGTACGGAACTCTTGCCACCTTC.

CDR3 sequence reads: CASSINSPYQETQYF. DNA for the CDR3: TGTGCCAGTAGTATTAACAGCCCCTACCAAGAGACCCAGTACTTC. V is TRBV19 and J is TRBJ2-5; D not certain. The V and J ends lost 3 bases and 0 bases respectively, with 11 bases between them. The CDR3 is made up of 15 amino acids. CDR1 and CDR2 (germline): LNHDA, SQIVND (reference sequence).

This clone was seen once. The V and J genes are TRBV19 and TRBJ2-1; either TRBD1 or TRBD2 may fit D (5 bases each). Trimming removed 5 bases at V and 8 bases at J, with 16 bases between. The germline V gene encodes CDR1 LNHDA and CDR2 SQIVND (reference sequence). The CDR3 has 14 residues. The CDR3 nucleotides read TGTGCCAGTAGTCAGGGCTACCCCGGGGATGAGCAGTTCTTC. This codes for CASSQGYPGDEQFF.

This clone was seen just once. As DNA, the CDR3 is TGCGCCAGCAGCCGCAAGGACAGAACCTACGAGCAGTACTTC. This gives the protein CASSRKDRTYEQYF. V and J are TRBV5-1 and TRBJ2-7, with TRBD1 as a possible D gene (6 bases). Germline-derived CDR1 and CDR2 are SGHRS and YFSETQ. The CDR3 totals 14 residues. Trimming cost V 4 bases and J 2 bases, with 13 bases left between them.

The J gene is TRBJ2-2, the V gene TRBV5-1; the match to TRBD2 covers 9 bases. Germline loops: CDR1 SGHRS, CDR2 YFSETQ. The V gene end was trimmed by 4 bases and the J gene end by 6 bases; junction bases not matched to a gene: 10. This CDR3 has 16 amino acids. CDR3 sequence reads: CASSPSGSGSAGELFF. As DNA, the CDR3 is TGCGCCAGCAGCCCGTCGGGTAGCGGGAGTGCCGGGGAGCTGTTTTTT. Full variable domain (remainder filled in from reference TRBV5-1 and TRBJ2-2): KAGVTQTPRYLIKTRGQQVTLSCSPISGHRSVSWYQQTPGQGLQFLFEYFSETQRNKGNFPGRFSGRQFSNSRSEMNVSTLELGDSALYLCASSPSGSGSAGELFFGEGSRLTVL.

CDR3 coding DNA: TGTGCCACCAGTGATTTGGGGGAGACCCAGTACTTC. Amino acids: CATSDLGETQYF. The chain joins TRBV24-1 to TRBJ2-5; D not certain. The CDR3 loop spans 12 amino acids. From germline, CDR1 is KGHDR and CDR2 SFDVKD. V lost 0 bases to trimming and J lost 5 bases, with 3 bases between them.

The chain carries TRBV9 and TRBJ1-3, with D possibly TRBD1 on 5 matching bases. The V gene's germline CDR1 is SGDLS and CDR2 YYNGEE. Deletions cut 1 base from V and 2 bases from J, with 7 bases between. This CDR3 comprises 14 residues. CDR3 sequence reads: CASSVLGAGNTIYF. For the CDR3, the DNA is TGTGCCAGCAGCGTACTGGGGGCTGGAAACACCATATATTTT.

This clone was counted once. The chain recombines TRBV7-6 with TRBJ1-6, with a tentative D call TRBD1 (5 bases). Germline-derived CDR1 and CDR2 are SGHVS and FNYEAQ. The CDR3 is 15 amino acids. V was cut by 0 bases and J by 9 bases, with 12 bases left in between. The CDR3 loop is CASSLAQGRGSPLHF. CDR3 coding DNA: TGTGCCAGCAGCTTAGCGCAGGGAAGGGGTTCACCCCTCCACTTT.

The gene calls are TRBV13 and TRBJ1-2; D ambiguous. V lost 0 bases and J lost 4, with 12 bases in between. Germline V gives CDR1 PRHDT, CDR2 FYEKMQ (reference sequence). This CDR3 spans 15 amino acids. DNA for the CDR3: TGTGCCAGCAGCTTAGGCCTTGGGCAGAGCTATGGCTACACCTTC. It yields the protein CASSLGLGQSYGYTF.

This chain links TRBV6-5 with TRBJ1-2; no firm D call. From germline, CDR1 is MNHEY and CDR2 SVGAGI. Deletions cut 5 bases from V and 8 bases from J, with 18 bases between. The CDR3 runs 14 residues. The CDR3 DNA reads TGTGCCAGCAGTACGTCCGGGATCCTAGGGGGCTACACCTTC. It encodes CASSTSGILGGYTF.

The V gene is TRBV7-9, the J gene TRBJ2-2; maybe TRBD1 (7 bases). The CDR3 sequence is 16 residues long. Germline CDR1 reads SEHNR; CDR2 reads FQNEAQ (reference sequence). V lost 3 bases and J 4 bases, leaving 15 bases between the germline ends. The CDR3, as DNA: TGTGCCAGCAGCTTTCCAGGGGGAGGCTTCACCGGGGAGCTGTTTTTT. Encoded protein: CASSFPGGGFTGELFF.

The chain joins TRBV7-8 to TRBJ2-1; TRBD1 agrees at 7 bases. The V gene end was trimmed by 6 bases and the J gene end by 7 bases; junction bases not matched to a gene: 18. Germline V gene data show CDR1 as SGHVS and CDR2 as FQNEAQ. This CDR3 comprises 17 residues. CDR3 residues: CASSLPRGRGNMNEQFF. The CDR3, as DNA: TGTGCCAGCAGTCTCCCTCGAGGCAGGGGGAATATGAATGAGCAGTTCTTC. The whole variable domain, remainder taken from reference TRBV7-8 and TRBJ2-1, is GAGVSQSPRYKVAKRGQDVALRCDPISGHVSLFWYQQALGQGPEFLTYFQNEAQLDKSGLPSDRFFAERPEGSVSTLKIQRTQQEDSAVYLCASSLPRGRGNMNEQFFGPGTRLTVL.

The CDR3 is CASSPSGPRLYEQYF. The CDR3 bases are TGTGCCAGCAGCCCTAGCGGGCCTCGACTTTACGAGCAGTACTTC. The rearrangement joins TRBV6-2 or TRBV6-3 to TRBJ2-7, with 8 bases lining up with TRBD2. CDR3 length: 15 residues. Germline CDR1 is MNHEY and CDR2 is SVGEGT. V lost 6 bases, J lost 4 bases, and 11 bases stayed unmatched.

The chain combines TRBV7-2 with TRBJ2-4; 9 nucleotides line up with TRBD1. The CDR3 is made up of 16 amino acids. In germline, CDR1 is SGHTA, CDR2 FQGNSA. V lost 7 bases, J lost 5 bases, and 12 bases stayed unmatched. The chain's CDR3 is CASTVGPGQGQNIQYF. The CDR3 nucleotides read TGTGCCAGCACCGTGGGGCCGGGACAGGGCCAAAACATTCAGTACTTC.

Notes on this clone: Mismatch with germline at one junction end may stem from a read error. The rearrangement joins TRBV12-3 or TRBV12-4 to TRBJ1-2, with a tentative D call TRBD1 (5 bases). The CDR3 is 12 residues long. CDR3 sequence: CASSLASRDSFF. CDR3 in DNA: TGTGCCAGCAGTTTAGCGTCCCGGGACTCTTTCTTC.

The chain uses TRBV6-5 and TRBJ2-3; no reliable D call. With 0 bases removed from V and 5 bases from J, the gap between germline ends came to 6 bases. This CDR3 spans 13 amino acids. Germline loops: CDR1 MNHEY, CDR2 SVGAGI. This CDR3 reads CASSYSPVDTQYF. Written as DNA, the CDR3 is TGTGCCAGCAGTTACTCTCCAGTAGATACGCAGTATTTT.

This chain uses TRBV11-2 with TRBJ2-7; D is possibly TRBD2 (5 bases). Trimming stripped 3 bases from V and 0 bases from J, with 12 bases between. The CDR3 has 15 residues. Germline values: CDR1 SGHAT, CDR2 FQNNGV. The DNA for the CDR3 is TGTGCCAGCAGCTTTAGGCGGGCCCTCTCCTACGAGCAGTACTTC. Amino acid sequence: CASSFRRALSYEQYF.

V usage is TRBV28 and J usage is TRBJ2-7; D ambiguous. V was clipped by 7 bases and J by 4 bases, with 20 bases between them. The germline gives CDR1 MDHEN, CDR2 SYDVKM. CDR3 length: 15 amino acids. The CDR3 region is CASTPFGPGFYEQYF. For the CDR3, the DNA is TGTGCCAGCACCCCCTTCGGGCCCGGATTTTACGAGCAGTACTTC.

The rearrangement joins TRBV7-2 to TRBJ1-2, with 8 nucleotides matching TRBD1. After removal of 6 bases from V and 10 bases from J, the junction contained 13 bases not matched to a gene. There are 14 residues in the CDR3. Germline CDR1 and CDR2: SGHTA and FQGNSA. CDR3 nucleotide sequence: TGTGCCAGCAGAATGGGACAGGCCGTCGACCACTACACCTTC. Encoded protein: CASRMGQAVDHYTF.

The chain is built from TRBV12-3 or TRBV12-4 and TRBJ1-1; D ambiguous. Trimming left V 6 bases short and J 6 bases short, with 14 bases between. This CDR3 contains 13 residues. In DNA, the CDR3 is TGTGCCAGCAGCCCAAGGGTGAGAGCTGAAGCTTTCTTT. This translates into CASSPRVRAEAFF.